One and the same sample provided the 5 T cell receptor beta chains below, sequenced in a study of blood T cell repertoires in COVID-19. TCRdb's copy holds only in-frame clones and misses some; the assay was immunoSEQ multiplex PCR. Among some 100,000 clones listed, roughly 90% were seen once. Sequencing used peripheral blood. The receptor source for this set is a man aged 65-85 years with acute or convalescent COVID-19.

The rearrangement links TRBV5-1 to TRBJ2-1; 9 bases are shared with TRBD2. The CDR3 covers 15 residues. With 0 bases clipped from V and 5 bases from J, the junction kept 3 bases outside the gene matches. From germline, CDR1 is SGHRS and CDR2 YFSETQ. The CDR3 coding sequence is TGCGCCAGCAGCTTGGGGAGCGGGGGGCACAATGAGCAGTTCTTC. It codes for CASSLGSGGHNEQFF.

V gene TRBV28 combines with J gene TRBJ1-2; the D is unclear. Germline CDR1 is MDHEN and CDR2 is SYDVKM. Trimming took 5 bases from V and 8 from J, leaving 18 bases between them. CDR3 length equals 14 residues. The CDR3 sequence: CASSPGRAGYGYTF. DNA for the CDR3: TGTGCCAGCAGTCCCGGGAGGGCTGGCTACGGCTACACCTTC.

CDR3 amino acids: CASSLGRTNTGELFF. In DNA form, the CDR3 reads TGCGCCAGCAGCTTGGGCAGGACGAACACCGGGGAGCTGTTTTTT. This chain links TRBV5-1 with TRBJ2-2; D remains ambiguous. This CDR3 region has 15 residues. The V and J ends lost 0 bases and 0 bases respectively, with 6 bases between them. Germline CDR1 SGHRS, CDR2 YFSETQ.

The sample holds one count of this clone. The chain uses TRBV19 and TRBJ1-5; 7 nucleotides align to TRBD1. The CDR3 extends over 16 amino acids. Germline CDR1 and CDR2: LNHDA and SQIVND (reference sequence). V lost 3 bases and J lost 4; bases outside the gene matches: 9. DNA for the CDR3: TGTGCCAGTAGTATGCAAGCAGGGGGAGGTAATCAGCCCCAGCATTTT. Translation: CASSMQAGGGNQPQHF.

The genes are TRBV2 and TRBJ2-3; D might be TRBD2 (6 bases). Per germline, CDR1 SNHLY and CDR2 FYNNEI. V lost 6 bases and J 1 base, leaving 14 bases between the germline ends. The CDR3 sequence is 15 residues long. CDR3 nucleotide sequence: TGTGCCAGCAGGCACCCGGGACTGGGCACAGATACGCAGTATTTT. Its translation: CASRHPGLGTDTQYF.